The 23 T cell receptor beta chains below all came from one sample that was sequenced in a study of blood T cell repertoires in COVID-19. The method was immunoSEQ multiplex PCR; TCRdb's version includes in-frame clones alone and lacks a portion of them. The data contain under 300,000 clones, about 85% of them seen just once; the ten biggest clones take up around 6.3%. Source material: PBMCs or T cells enriched from blood (not recorded which). These receptors originate from a woman between 50 and 59 years old who had been exposed to COVID-19.

V gene TRBV7-9 combines with J gene TRBJ1-2; D is unclear. Germline CDR1 SEHNR, CDR2 FQNEAQ (reference sequence). The CDR3 is made up of 17 amino acids. Trimming removed 1 base at V and 4 bases at J, with 19 bases between. CDR3 residues: CASSLVNWVWAGYGYTF. DNA of the CDR3: TGTGCCAGCAGCTTAGTAAACTGGGTTTGGGCAGGCTATGGCTACACCTTC.

This sequence joins TRBV19 and TRBJ1-2, with a tentative D call TRBD1 (6 bases). The germline V gene encodes CDR1 LNHDA and CDR2 SQIVND (reference sequence). Trimming left V 3 bases short and J 3 bases short, with 8 bases between. This CDR3 contains 13 residues. CDR3 amino acids: CASSMDSYYGYTF. The CDR3 DNA reads TGTGCCAGTAGTATGGACAGCTACTATGGCTACACCTTC.

J is TRBJ1-1 and V is TRBV7-9; 11 nucleotides match TRBD1. The germline V gene has CDR1 SEHNR and CDR2 FQNEAQ (reference sequence). The V and J ends lost 2 bases and 3 bases, in that order; junction bases with no gene match: 5. CDR3 length: 16 amino acids. CDR3 in amino acids: CASSLPPGQGDTEAFF. CDR3 DNA sequence: TGTGCCAGCAGCTTACCTCCGGGACAGGGGGACACTGAAGCTTTCTTT.

This clone has only a few counts. The rearrangement joins TRBV7-2 to TRBJ1-5; TRBD1 might be the D (6 bases). This CDR3 spans 13 amino acids. Germline V gene data show CDR1 as SGHTA and CDR2 as FQGNSA. The germline V and J ends were trimmed by 9 bases and 7 bases, with 16 bases remaining between them. The chain's CDR3 is CASSLQGNQPQHF. The DNA of the CDR3 is TGTGCCAGTTCCCTACAGGGAAACCAGCCCCAGCATTTT. The variable domain in full, with the rest retrieved from reference TRBV7-2 and TRBJ1-5, is GAGVSQSPSNKVTEKGKDVELRCDPISGHTALYWYRQSLGQGLEFLIYFQGNSAPDKSGLPSDRFSAERTGGSVSTLTIQRTQQEDSAVYLCASSLQGNQPQHFGDGTRLSIL.

This clone was detected once. The chain combines TRBV19 with TRBJ1-5; D uncertain. The germline gives CDR1 LNHDA, CDR2 SQIVND (reference sequence). V lost 3 bases to trimming and J lost 0 bases, with 9 bases between them. CDR3 length equals 15 residues. In DNA form, the CDR3 reads TGTGCCAGTAGTATCCAGGCTTATAGCAATCAGCCCCAGCATTTT. Its translation is CASSIQAYSNQPQHF.

The genes are TRBV12-3 or TRBV12-4 and TRBJ1-2; tentative D call: TRBD1 (5 bases). V dropped 5 bases and J dropped 5 bases, with 12 bases sitting between them. The CDR3 has 13 residues. The chain's CDR3 is CASSPQDGYGYTF. The CDR3 DNA follows: TGTGCCAGCAGTCCACAGGATGGGTATGGCTACACCTTC.

The chain recombines TRBV5-5 with TRBJ1-4, with unresolved D. The CDR3 has 15 amino acids. From germline, CDR1 is SGHKS and CDR2 YYEKEE (reference sequence). The V end was cut by 4 bases, the J end by 5 bases, with 15 bases between. CDR3 coding DNA: TGTGCCAGCAGCCGGACTGTAACCTTAAATGAAAAACTGTTTTTT. Translating gives CASSRTVTLNEKLFF. Variable domain in full (rest from reference TRBV5-5 and TRBJ1-4): DAGVTQSPTHLIKTRGQQVTLRCSPISGHKSVSWYQQVLGQGPQFIFQYYEKEERGRGNFPDRFSARQFPNYSSELNVNALLLGDSALYLCASSRTVTLNEKLFFGSGTQLSVL.

This chain joins TRBV5-1 and TRBJ1-1, with 7 nucleotides matching TRBD1. Germline V gives CDR1 SGHRS, CDR2 YFSETQ. This CDR3 contains 13 residues. V lost 4 bases, J lost 3 bases, and 3 bases stayed unmatched. CDR3 region: CASSEGAYTEAFF. DNA of the CDR3: TGCGCCAGCAGCGAGGGGGCGTACACTGAAGCTTTCTTT. The variable domain in full, completed from reference TRBV5-1 and TRBJ1-1, reads KAGVTQTPRYLIKTRGQQVTLSCSPISGHRSVSWYQQTPGQGLQFLFEYFSETQRNKGNFPGRFSGRQFSNSRSEMNVSTLELGDSALYLCASSEGAYTEAFFGQGTRLTVV.

This clone was seen once. The rearrangement joins TRBV19 to TRBJ1-2, with D unclear. V was trimmed by 4 bases and J by 3 bases, leaving 6 bases between them. CDR3 length: 12 residues. Germline V lookup: CDR1 LNHDA, CDR2 SQIVND (reference sequence). CDR3 in amino acids: CASSSHYYGYTF. In DNA, the CDR3 is TGTGCCAGTAGTAGTCACTACTATGGCTACACCTTC.

The chain recombines TRBV6-6 with TRBJ2-5; D possibly corresponds to TRBD1 (6 bases). The germline gives CDR1 MNHNY, CDR2 SVGAGI (reference sequence). V lost 5 bases to trimming and J lost 9 bases, with 28 bases between them. The CDR3 length is 17 residues. CDR3 in DNA: TGTGCCAGCAGTCGTCGACGGACCATTGGGTACGAGGGGGCCCAGTACTTC. Translated: CASSRRRTIGYEGAQYF.

This clone was observed a handful of times. The CDR3 region is CASRISTHEQFF. The CDR3 DNA is TGTGCCAGCAGAATATCGACTCACGAGCAGTTCTTC. V gene TRBV11-1 combines with J gene TRBJ2-1; no clear D. Trimming removed 6 bases at V and 10 bases at J, with 13 bases between. This CDR3 comprises 12 residues. Looked up from germline, CDR1 is SGHAT and CDR2 is FQDESV (reference sequence).

The chain has TRBV6-2 or TRBV6-3 and TRBJ2-7; 7 bases map to TRBD1. This CDR3 has 15 residues. J lost 2 bases, V lost 2 bases, and 6 bases had no gene match. In germline, CDR1 is MNHEY, CDR2 SVGEGT. Written as DNA, the CDR3 is TGTGCCAGCAGTTACCCCTGGACAGGAGCCTACGAGCAGTACTTC. Translating gives CASSYPWTGAYEQYF.

This clone has a single count. The genes are TRBV29-1 and TRBJ2-3, with D possibly TRBD2 on 5 matching bases. The CDR3 runs to 12 residues. Germline-derived CDR1 and CDR2 are SQVTM and ANQGSEA. Between the trimmed V and J ends, which lost 4 bases and 7 bases, there was a span of 12 bases. The CDR3, as DNA: TGCAGCGTTGTTCCGAGAGGGAATACGCAGTATTTT. It is translated as CSVVPRGNTQYF.

The chain combines TRBV6-5 with TRBJ2-1, with 8 bases aligning to TRBD2. V lost 4 bases, J lost 2 bases, and 1 base stayed unmatched. The CDR3 runs 14 residues. The V gene's germline CDR1 is MNHEY and CDR2 SVGAGI. CDR3 amino acids: CASSFGGAYNEQFF. The CDR3 coding sequence is TGTGCCAGCAGTTTCGGGGGGGCCTACAATGAGCAGTTCTTC.

This chain links TRBV7-2 with TRBJ2-7, with TRBD2 matching over 7 bases. The V gene end was trimmed by 1 base and the J gene end by 2 bases; junction bases not matched to a gene: 8. Germline assignment: CDR1 SGHTA and CDR2 FQGNSA. The CDR3 sequence is 16 residues long. The CDR3 sequence: CASSLERVAGPYEQYF. CDR3 in DNA: TGTGCCAGCAGCTTAGAGAGAGTAGCGGGTCCCTACGAGCAGTACTTC.

This clone was found a few times. The rearrangement links TRBV6-5 to TRBJ2-6; the D gene is possibly TRBD2 (5 bases). V was pared by 6 bases and J by 2 bases, with 11 bases between. Germline V lookup: CDR1 MNHEY, CDR2 SVGAGI. This CDR3 region has 15 residues. CDR3 in DNA: TGTGCCAGCAGCCCGGGAAGGGCTGGGGCCAACGTCCTGACTTTC. Its translation is CASSPGRAGANVLTF.

This chain joins TRBV28 and TRBJ1-2; weak D call: TRBD1 (6 bases). The CDR3 runs 14 residues. V lost 4 bases to trimming and J lost 2 bases, with 11 bases between them. Germline V gene sequence: CDR1 MDHEN, CDR2 SYDVKM. As DNA, the CDR3 is TGTGCCAGCAGTTCGCAGGGGTTAAACTATGGCTACACCTTC. As protein: CASSSQGLNYGYTF.

The chain uses TRBV30 and TRBJ2-7; D unclear. The germline V and J ends were trimmed by 3 bases and 2 bases, with 17 bases remaining between them. The germline gives CDR1 GTSNPN, CDR2 SVGIG (reference sequence). The CDR3 covers 15 residues. The CDR3 loop is CAWSLGPESPYEQYF. In DNA, the CDR3 is TGTGCCTGGAGCTTGGGTCCGGAGAGCCCCTACGAGCAGTACTTC.

The J gene is TRBJ1-4, the V gene TRBV12-3 or TRBV12-4; no clear D gene. The V gene lost 6 bases and the J gene lost 2 bases, with 7 bases spanning the gap. The CDR3 is 13 residues long. CDR3 coding DNA: TGTGCCAGCAGGCTACGGACTAATGAAAAACTGTTTTTT. It encodes CASRLRTNEKLFF.

V gene TRBV19 combines with J gene TRBJ2-5; the match to TRBD2 covers 13 bases. Unmatched junction bases numbered 5, after V lost 8 bases and J lost 5 bases. This CDR3 is built from 14 residues. The germline CDR1 and CDR2 sequences are LNHDA and SQIVND (reference sequence). In nucleotides, the CDR3 is TGTGCCAGTGGTGGACTAGCGGGGGCTGAGACCCAGTACTTC. Residues: CASGGLAGAETQYF.

This chain joins TRBV7-6 and TRBJ2-1; D unresolved. Germline V gives CDR1 SGHVS, CDR2 FNYEAQ. The CDR3 spans 15 residues. V was trimmed by 2 bases and J by 2 bases, leaving 10 bases between them. The CDR3 here is CASSLRDDTYNEQFF. CDR3 DNA: TGTGCCAGCAGCTTACGAGATGATACCTACAATGAGCAGTTCTTC.

V is TRBV2 and J is TRBJ1-2; a weak D match, TRBD1 (6 bases). The CDR3 has 14 residues. CDR1 SNHLY and CDR2 FYNNEI come from the germline V gene. Deletions cut 5 bases from V and 8 bases from J, with 18 bases between. The CDR3 region is CASSLNRALKGYTF. DNA for the CDR3: TGTGCCAGCAGTCTCAACAGGGCGCTCAAGGGCTACACCTTC. Looking up the rest from reference TRBV2 and TRBJ1-2 gives the full variable domain: EPEVTQTPSHQVTQMGQEVILRCVPISNHLYFYWYRQILGQKVEFLVSFYNNEISEKSEIFDDQFSVERPDGSNFTLKIRSTKLEDSAMYFCASSLNRALKGYTFGSGTRLTVV.

This chain uses TRBV30 with TRBJ2-5; a possible D gene is TRBD2 (5 bases). The CDR3 totals 13 residues. CDR1 and CDR2 from the germline V gene are GTSNPN and SVGIG (reference sequence). V was pared by 5 bases and J by 5 bases, with 15 bases between. The CDR3 spells CAWHVESGETQYF. The CDR3 DNA is TGTGCCTGGCATGTCGAGAGCGGTGAGACCCAGTACTTC.